The 13 T cell receptor beta chains listed next were all sequenced from one sample in a study of T cell responses to AZD1222 COVID-19 vaccine. Assay used: immunoSEQ multiplex PCR; TCRdb lists only in-frame clones, some missing. The table shows under 150,000 clones, with about 90% occurring only once. Source: peripheral blood, taken on day 0 of AZD1222 vaccination. The receptors derive from an adult in good health.

The rearrangement joins TRBV2 to TRBJ1-2, with D tentatively TRBD1 (5 bases). The CDR3 sequence is 15 residues long. Germline V CDR1 and CDR2: SNHLY, FYNNEI. Trimming stripped 6 bases from V and 1 base from J, with 15 bases between. The CDR3 spells CASRGPDSLNYGYTF. The CDR3 DNA follows: TGTGCCAGCAGGGGGCCCGACAGCCTTAACTATGGCTACACCTTC.

This clone was seen only once. The CDR3 loop reads CASSLRTLGTEAFF. CDR3 nucleotide sequence: TGTGCCAGCAGTCTAAGGACCCTGGGGACTGAAGCTTTCTTT. V and J are TRBV27 and TRBJ1-1; no clear D gene. Per the germline V gene, CDR1 is MNHEY and CDR2 is SMNVEV (reference sequence). The CDR3 is 14 amino acids. The V and J ends lost 5 bases and 5 bases respectively, with 15 bases between them.

The rearrangement joins TRBV28 to TRBJ1-5; 8 bases line up with TRBD1. J gave up 6 bases and V 2 bases, and 9 bases lay outside the gene matches. Per the germline V gene, CDR1 is MDHEN and CDR2 is SYDVKM. This CDR3 comprises 16 residues. Here the CDR3 DNA reads TGTGCCAGCAGTTTAACAGGCAGGGGGCGACCTCAGCCCCAGCATTTT. Protein sequence: CASSLTGRGRPQPQHF. The complete variable domain, with remaining parts taken from reference TRBV28 and TRBJ1-5, reads DVKVTQSSRYLVKRTGEKVFLECVQDMDHENMFWYRQDPGLGLRLIYFSYDVKMKEKGDIPEGYSVSREKKERFSLILESASTNQTSMYLCASSLTGRGRPQPQHFGDGTRLSIL.

The sample holds one count of this clone. The V gene is TRBV6-5, the J gene TRBJ1-4, with TRBD1 as a possible D gene (6 bases). Trimming stripped 3 bases from V and 8 bases from J, with 16 bases between. Per germline, CDR1 MNHEY and CDR2 SVGAGI. The CDR3 loop spans 15 amino acids. CDR3 residues: CASSYSGRGAEKLFF. The CDR3 DNA reads TGTGCCAGCAGTTATTCCGGGCGGGGGGCGGAAAAACTGTTTTTT.

The rearrangement joins TRBV23-1 to TRBJ1-1; perhaps TRBD1 as D (5 bases). TRBV23-1 is annotated as an ORF whose role is uncertain. V was pared by 0 bases and J by 3 bases, with 17 bases between. This CDR3 is 17 amino acids long. In DNA form, the CDR3 reads TGCGCCAGCAGTCAATCAAGTGGGAAGGGGTGGGACACTGAAGCTTTCTTT. Translating gives CASSQSSGKGWDTEAFF.

This chain connects TRBV7-2 to TRBJ1-4; a possible D gene is TRBD1 (5 bases). Germline-derived CDR1 and CDR2 are SGHTA and FQGNSA. The CDR3 runs to 15 residues. V lost 5 bases, J lost 7 bases, and 17 bases lay in between. CDR3 loop: CASSLRDLGSEKLFF. In DNA, the CDR3 is TGTGCCAGCAGCCTCAGGGATTTGGGGAGTGAAAAACTGTTTTTT. The full variable domain, completed using reference TRBV7-2 and TRBJ1-4, is GAGVSQSPSNKVTEKGKDVELRCDPISGHTALYWYRQSLGQGLEFLIYFQGNSAPDKSGLPSDRFSAERTGGSVSTLTIQRTQQEDSAVYLCASSLRDLGSEKLFFGSGTQLSVL.

This chain uses TRBV9 with TRBJ2-1, with 11 bases aligning to TRBD2. Per the germline V gene, CDR1 is SGDLS and CDR2 is YYNGEE. With 0 bases clipped from V and 6 bases from J, the junction kept 8 bases outside the gene matches. The CDR3 runs 17 residues. The CDR3 DNA reads as TGTGCCAGCAGCGTAGCTCTAGGGACTAGCGGAACCAATGAGCAGTTCTTC. It specifies CASSVALGTSGTNEQFF.

V usage is TRBV9 and J usage is TRBJ2-2; D unclear. Trimming cost V 1 base and J 0 bases, with 7 bases left between them. Germline V gene lookup returns CDR1 SGDLS and CDR2 YYNGEE. The CDR3 spans 15 residues. The CDR3 here is CASSVQASNTGELFF. The CDR3 DNA follows: TGTGCCAGCAGCGTACAGGCGTCGAACACCGGGGAGCTGTTTTTT.

The genes are TRBV15 and TRBJ2-5; D uncertain. The V gene lost 3 bases and the J gene lost 4 bases, with 12 bases spanning the gap. This CDR3 contains 14 residues. Germline V gene data show CDR1 as LNHNV and CDR2 as YYDKDF (reference sequence). The CDR3 nucleotides are TGTGCCACCAGCAGGCCGCCTGGTGGAGAGACCCAGTACTTC. Its translation: CATSRPPGGETQYF.

V is TRBV5-5 and J is TRBJ2-1; weak D call: TRBD1 (7 bases). The V end was cut by 3 bases, the J end by 3 bases, with 13 bases between. This CDR3 is built from 15 residues. Germline CDR1 and CDR2: SGHKS and YYEKEE (reference sequence). Here the CDR3 DNA reads TGTGCCAGCAGCTCGGGGGACAGCCGCTACAATGAGCAGTTCTTC. Translating it yields CASSSGDSRYNEQFF.

The genes are TRBV23-1 and TRBJ2-3, with TRBD2 matching 8 bases. TRBV23-1 is an open reading frame whose function is uncertain. V shed 2 bases, J shed 6 bases, and the junction held 13 bases outside the gene matches. There are 17 residues in the CDR3. The CDR3 nucleotides are TGCGCCAGCAGTCAAACCCCCGACGGGAGGGCTGTGGATACGCAGTATTTT. It yields the protein CASSQTPDGRAVDTQYF.

The chain has TRBV5-1 and TRBJ1-5; D call uncertain. The CDR3 totals 13 residues. Trimming left V 0 bases short and J 3 bases short, with 4 bases between. CDR1 and CDR2 from the germline V gene are SGHRS and YFSETQ. The CDR3 protein is CASSLDVNQPQHF. Here the CDR3 DNA reads TGCGCCAGCAGCTTGGACGTCAATCAGCCCCAGCATTTT.

The chain employs TRBV5-6 and TRBJ2-2, with 9 positions matching TRBD1. CDR1 and CDR2 from the germline V gene are SGHDT and YYEEEE. The CDR3 is 16 amino acids. The V and J ends lost 4 bases and 5 bases, in that order; junction bases with no gene match: 9. CDR3 coding DNA: TGTGCCAGCAGCCCAGGCCCCGGGACAGGGACCGGGGAGCTGTTTTTT. Translating gives CASSPGPGTGTGELFF.